This is a list of T cell receptor beta chains from one sample in a study of blood T cell repertoires in COVID-19. Data came from immunoSEQ multiplex PCR; TCRdb stores just in-frame clones and leaves some out. The sample holds about 35,000 clones, roughly three quarters seen once. The sample consisted of peripheral blood. The receptors stem from a human donor in a cohort sampled during active COVID-19. Both conserved end residues are part of each CDR3. Clone size is given for some rows only: seen once, a few or many times, or a class if the clone is expanded.

TRBV9,medium-sized,TRBJ2-2,CASSPGLAGNTGELFF
TRBV18,.,TRBJ2-7,CASSRDSLYEQYF
TRBV6-2/TRBV6-3,.,TRBJ2-5,CASSSDRGNQETQYF
TRBV7-8,.,TRBJ1-4,CASSSRGSTNEKLFF
TRBV28,.,TRBJ2-5,CASRFWGGKGETQYF
TRBV5-5,.,TRBJ2-7,CASSSRTGSSYEQYF
TRBV6-6,few,TRBJ1-1,CASAPFRGLNTEAFF
TRBV19,.,TRBJ1-1,CASSIGDWGQGPPAEAFF
TRBV5-1,.,TRBJ2-1,CASSLGVTSGRFEQFF
TRBV7-6,.,TRBJ1-2,CASSHRYGRGYTF
TRBV19,.,TRBJ1-1,CASRDTLNTEAFF
TRBV11-2,.,TRBJ1-4,CASSLGEGPGLLEKLFF
TRBV27,.,TRBJ2-7,CASRDTGNSFEQYF
TRBV15,.,TRBJ1-4,CATSRDQQGAEKLFF
TRBV18,.,TRBJ2-4,CASSPPVGGEENIQYF
TRBV18,.,TRBJ1-5,CASSPLQKPGQPQHF
TRBV19,few,TRBJ2-7,CASRSRDRYEQYF
TRBV30,.,TRBJ1-6,CAWGLGSYNSPLHF
TRBV11-2,.,TRBJ1-2,CASSLGASIYGYTF
TRBV6-4,.,TRBJ1-2,CATLQARVSNYGYTF
TRBV2,few,TRBJ2-5,CASSTEGGTETQYF
TRBV19,.,TRBJ1-1,CASSPRTGRMNTEAFF
TRBV7-9,few,TRBJ1-1,CASSLDMYEAFF
TRBV5-1,.,TRBJ2-5,CASSQGQDQETQYF